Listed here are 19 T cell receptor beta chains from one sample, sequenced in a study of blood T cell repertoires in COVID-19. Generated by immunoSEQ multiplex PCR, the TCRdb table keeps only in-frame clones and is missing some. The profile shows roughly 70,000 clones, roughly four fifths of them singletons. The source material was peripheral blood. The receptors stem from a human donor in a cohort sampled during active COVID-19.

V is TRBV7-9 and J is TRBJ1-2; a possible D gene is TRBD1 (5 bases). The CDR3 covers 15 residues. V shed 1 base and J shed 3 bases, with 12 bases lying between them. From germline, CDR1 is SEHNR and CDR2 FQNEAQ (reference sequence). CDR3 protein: CASSLDGGGYYGYTF. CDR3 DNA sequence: TGTGCCAGCAGCTTAGACGGGGGTGGATACTATGGCTACACCTTC.

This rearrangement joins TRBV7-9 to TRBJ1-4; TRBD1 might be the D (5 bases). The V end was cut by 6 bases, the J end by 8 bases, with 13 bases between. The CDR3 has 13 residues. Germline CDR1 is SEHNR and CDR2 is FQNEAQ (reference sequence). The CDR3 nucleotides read TGTGCCAGCAGTAAAGCGGGGGGAGAAAAACTGTTTTTT. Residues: CASSKAGGEKLFF.

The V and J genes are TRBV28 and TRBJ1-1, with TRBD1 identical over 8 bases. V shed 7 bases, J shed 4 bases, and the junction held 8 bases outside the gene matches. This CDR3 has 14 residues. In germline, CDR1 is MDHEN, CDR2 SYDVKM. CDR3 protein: CASNRGQVGTEAFF. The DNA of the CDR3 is TGTGCCAGCAACAGGGGACAGGTTGGCACTGAAGCTTTCTTT.

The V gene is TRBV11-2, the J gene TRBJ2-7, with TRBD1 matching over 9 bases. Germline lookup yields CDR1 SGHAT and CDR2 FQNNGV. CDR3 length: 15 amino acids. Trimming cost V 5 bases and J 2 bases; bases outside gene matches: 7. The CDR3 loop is CASSTRTGETYEQYF. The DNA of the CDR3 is TGTGCCAGCAGCACCCGGACAGGGGAAACCTACGAGCAGTACTTC.

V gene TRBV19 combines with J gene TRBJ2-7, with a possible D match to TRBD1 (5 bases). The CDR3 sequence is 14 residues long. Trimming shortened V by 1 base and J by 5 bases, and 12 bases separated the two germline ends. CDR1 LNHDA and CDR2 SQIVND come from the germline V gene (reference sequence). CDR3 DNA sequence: TGTGCCAGTAGTATAGGTTGGGGCAGCGACGAGCAGTACTTC. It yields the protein CASSIGWGSDEQYF.

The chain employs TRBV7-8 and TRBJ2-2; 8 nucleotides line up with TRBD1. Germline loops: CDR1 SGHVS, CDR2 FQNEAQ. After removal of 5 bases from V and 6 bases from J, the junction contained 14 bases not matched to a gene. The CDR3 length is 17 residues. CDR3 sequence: CASSPFVAGGSAGELFF. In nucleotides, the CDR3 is TGTGCCAGCAGCCCCTTTGTGGCAGGGGGCAGCGCCGGGGAGCTGTTTTTT.

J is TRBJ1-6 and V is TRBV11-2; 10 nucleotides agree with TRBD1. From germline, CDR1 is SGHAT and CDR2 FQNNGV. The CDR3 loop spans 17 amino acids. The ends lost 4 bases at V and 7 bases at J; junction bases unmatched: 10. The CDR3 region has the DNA TGTGCCAGCAGCTCTCGGACAGGGGGTAGTTGGAATTCACCCCTCCACTTT. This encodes CASSSRTGGSWNSPLHF.

The CDR3 sequence: CAISEGLNTGELFF. The CDR3 bases are TGTGCCATCAGTGAGGGACTAAACACCGGGGAGCTGTTTTTT. The genes are TRBV10-3 and TRBJ2-2; a weak D match, TRBD2 (6 bases). The CDR3 is 14 amino acids. Trimming removed 2 bases at V and 2 bases at J, with 6 bases between. Germline V gene data show CDR1 as ENHRY and CDR2 as SYGVKD.

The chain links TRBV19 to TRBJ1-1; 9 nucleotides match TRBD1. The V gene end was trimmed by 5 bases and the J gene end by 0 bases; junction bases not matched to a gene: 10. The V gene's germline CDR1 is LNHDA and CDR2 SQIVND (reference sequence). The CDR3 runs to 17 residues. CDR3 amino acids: CASSFLTGGMMNTEAFF. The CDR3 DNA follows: TGTGCCAGTAGTTTTTTGACAGGGGGAATGATGAACACTGAAGCTTTCTTT.

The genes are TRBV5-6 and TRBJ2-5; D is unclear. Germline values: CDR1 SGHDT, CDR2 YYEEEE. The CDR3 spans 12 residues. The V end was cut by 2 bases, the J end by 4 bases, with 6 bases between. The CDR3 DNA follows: TGTGCCAGCAGCTTAGCGACAGAGACCCAGTACTTC. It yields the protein CASSLATETQYF. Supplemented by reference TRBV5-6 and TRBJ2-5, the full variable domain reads DAGVTQSPTHLIKTRGQQVTLRCSPKSGHDTVSWYQQALGQGPQFIFQYYEEEERQRGNFPDRFSGHQFPNYSSELNVNALLLGDSALYLCASSLATETQYFGPGTRLLVL.

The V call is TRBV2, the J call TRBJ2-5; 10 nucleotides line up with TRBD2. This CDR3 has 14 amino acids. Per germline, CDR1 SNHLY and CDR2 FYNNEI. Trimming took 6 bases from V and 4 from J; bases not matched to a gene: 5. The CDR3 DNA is TGTGCCAGCAGATCCAGCGGGGGGGGAGAGACCCAGTACTTC. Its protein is CASRSSGGGETQYF. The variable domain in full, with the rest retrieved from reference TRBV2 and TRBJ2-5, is EPEVTQTPSHQVTQMGQEVILRCVPISNHLYFYWYRQILGQKVEFLVSFYNNEISEKSEIFDDQFSVERPDGSNFTLKIRSTKLEDSAMYFCASRSSGGGETQYFGPGTRLLVL.

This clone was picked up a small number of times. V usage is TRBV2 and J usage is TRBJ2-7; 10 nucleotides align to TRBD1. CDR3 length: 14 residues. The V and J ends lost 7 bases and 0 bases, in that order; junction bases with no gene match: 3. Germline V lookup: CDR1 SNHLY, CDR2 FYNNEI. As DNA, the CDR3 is TGTGCCAGCAAGACAGGGGGCAGCTCCTACGAGCAGTACTTC. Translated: CASKTGGSSYEQYF.

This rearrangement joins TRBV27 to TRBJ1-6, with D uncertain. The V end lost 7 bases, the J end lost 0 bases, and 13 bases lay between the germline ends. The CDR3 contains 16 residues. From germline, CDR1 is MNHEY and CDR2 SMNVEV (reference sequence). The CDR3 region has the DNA TGTGCCAGCACCCCCTTTCCGAGCTCCTATAATTCACCCCTCCACTTT. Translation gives CASTPFPSSYNSPLHF.

The CDR3 region is CASSPRTGGSFTEAFF. CDR3 nucleotide sequence: TGTGCCAGCAGCCCCCGGACAGGGGGAAGCTTCACTGAAGCTTTCTTT. The chain is built from TRBV5-5 and TRBJ1-1, with TRBD1 matching over 10 bases. Trimming took 4 bases from V and 4 from J; bases not matched to a gene: 10. The CDR3 loop spans 16 amino acids. Germline V gene sequence: CDR1 SGHKS, CDR2 YYEKEE (reference sequence).

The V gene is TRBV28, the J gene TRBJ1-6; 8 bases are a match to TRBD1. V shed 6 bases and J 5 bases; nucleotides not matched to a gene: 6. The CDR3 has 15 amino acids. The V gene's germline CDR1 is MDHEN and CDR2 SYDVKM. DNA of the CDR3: TGTGCCAGCAGCTCCGGACAGGGCAATAATTCACCCCTCCACTTT. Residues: CASSSGQGNNSPLHF. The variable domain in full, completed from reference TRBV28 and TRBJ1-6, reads DVKVTQSSRYLVKRTGEKVFLECVQDMDHENMFWYRQDPGLGLRLIYFSYDVKMKEKGDIPEGYSVSREKKERFSLILESASTNQTSMYLCASSSGQGNNSPLHFGNGTRLTVT.

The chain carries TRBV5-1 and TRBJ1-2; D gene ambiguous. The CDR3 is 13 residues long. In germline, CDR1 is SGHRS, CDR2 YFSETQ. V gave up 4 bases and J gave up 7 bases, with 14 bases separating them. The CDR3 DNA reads TGCGCCAGCAGCCCGGGTCCTGCTGGTGGCTACACCTTC. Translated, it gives CASSPGPAGGYTF.

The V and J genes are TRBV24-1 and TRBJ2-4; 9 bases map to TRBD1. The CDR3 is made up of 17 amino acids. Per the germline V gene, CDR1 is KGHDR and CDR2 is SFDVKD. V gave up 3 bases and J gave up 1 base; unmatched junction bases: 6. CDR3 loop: CATSDPTGGSAKNIQYF. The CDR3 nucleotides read TGTGCCACCAGTGATCCTACAGGGGGCTCCGCCAAAAACATTCAGTACTTC.

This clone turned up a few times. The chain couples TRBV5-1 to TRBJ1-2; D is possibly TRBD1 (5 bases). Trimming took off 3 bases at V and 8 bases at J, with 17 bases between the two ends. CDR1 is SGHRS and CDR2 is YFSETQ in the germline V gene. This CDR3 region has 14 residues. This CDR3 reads CASSWDAEAGGYTF. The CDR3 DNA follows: TGCGCCAGCAGCTGGGACGCGGAGGCGGGAGGCTACACCTTC.

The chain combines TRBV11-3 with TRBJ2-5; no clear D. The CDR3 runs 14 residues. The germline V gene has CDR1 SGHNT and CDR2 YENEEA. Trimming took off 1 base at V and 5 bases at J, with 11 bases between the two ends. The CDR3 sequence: CASSLGRGAETQYF. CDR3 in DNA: TGTGCCAGCAGCTTAGGACGCGGCGCGGAGACCCAGTACTTC. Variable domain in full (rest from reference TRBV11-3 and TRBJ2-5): EAGVVQSPRYKIIEKKQPVAFWCNPISGHNTLYWYLQNLGQGPELLIRYENEEAVDDSQLPKDRFSAERLKGVDSTLKIQPAELGDSAVYLCASSLGRGAETQYFGPGTRLLVL.